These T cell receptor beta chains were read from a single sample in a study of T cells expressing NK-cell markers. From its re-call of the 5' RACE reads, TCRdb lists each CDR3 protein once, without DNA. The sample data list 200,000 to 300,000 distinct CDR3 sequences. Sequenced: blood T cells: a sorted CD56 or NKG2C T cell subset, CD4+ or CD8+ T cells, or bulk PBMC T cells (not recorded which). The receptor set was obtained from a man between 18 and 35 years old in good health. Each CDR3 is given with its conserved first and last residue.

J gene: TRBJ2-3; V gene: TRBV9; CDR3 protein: CASSLDGTRITDTQYF
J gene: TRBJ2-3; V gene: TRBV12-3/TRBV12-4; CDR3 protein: CASSLGLDFDTQYF
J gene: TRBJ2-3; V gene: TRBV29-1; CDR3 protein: CSVPLPLADTQYF
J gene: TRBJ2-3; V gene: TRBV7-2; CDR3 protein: CASSSVGAGGRRDTQYF
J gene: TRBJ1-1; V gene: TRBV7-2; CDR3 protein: CASSLAGYGKRWAEAFF
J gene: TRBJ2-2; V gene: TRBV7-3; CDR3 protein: CASSPPVNTGELFF
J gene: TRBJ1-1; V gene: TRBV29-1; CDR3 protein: CSVVNRDNTEAFF
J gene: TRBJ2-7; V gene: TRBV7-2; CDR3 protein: CASSYRGLDRQQYF
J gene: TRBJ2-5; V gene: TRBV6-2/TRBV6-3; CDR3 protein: CASSQRGRTRQETQYF
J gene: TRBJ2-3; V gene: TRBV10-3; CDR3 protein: CASSFVTDTQYF
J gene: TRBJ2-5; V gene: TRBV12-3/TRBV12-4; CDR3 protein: CASSPGDRVSGETQYF
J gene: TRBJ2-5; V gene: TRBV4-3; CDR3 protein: CASSHGGGETQYF
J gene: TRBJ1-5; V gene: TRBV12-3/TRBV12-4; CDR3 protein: CASSGTNHQPQHF
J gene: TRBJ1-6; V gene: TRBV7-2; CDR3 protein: CASNPQGYSPLHF
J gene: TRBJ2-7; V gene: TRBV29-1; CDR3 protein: CSVGDTGYEQYF
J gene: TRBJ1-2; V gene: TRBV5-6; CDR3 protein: CASSLSNYGYTF
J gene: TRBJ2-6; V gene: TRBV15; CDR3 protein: CATSRSVHSGANVLTF
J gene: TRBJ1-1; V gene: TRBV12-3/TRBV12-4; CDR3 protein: CASSRRTGAATEAFF
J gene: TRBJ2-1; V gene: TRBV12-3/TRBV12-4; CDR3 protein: CASSFRLAEHNEQFF
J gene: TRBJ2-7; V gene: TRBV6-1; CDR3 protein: CASGKGQGDYEQYF
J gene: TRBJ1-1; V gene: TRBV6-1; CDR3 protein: CASRTWRSEAFF
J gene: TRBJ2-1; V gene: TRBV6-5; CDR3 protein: CASSYSIAGGAEQFF
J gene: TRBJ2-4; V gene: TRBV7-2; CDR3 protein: CASSLGSGGGSKNIQYF
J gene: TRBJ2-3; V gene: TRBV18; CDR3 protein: CASSPGLAGGPDTQYF
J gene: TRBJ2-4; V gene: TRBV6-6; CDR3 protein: CASSSPSGAYF
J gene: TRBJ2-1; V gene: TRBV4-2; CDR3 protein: CASSQGVGRELGEQFF
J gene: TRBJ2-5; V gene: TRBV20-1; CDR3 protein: CSARDFPAMYQETQYF
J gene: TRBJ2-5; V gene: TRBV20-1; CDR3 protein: CSAITKGGQQETQYF
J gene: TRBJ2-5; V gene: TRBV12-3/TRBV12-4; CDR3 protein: CASAPTATQETQYF
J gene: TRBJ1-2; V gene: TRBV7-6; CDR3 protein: CASSSGTGGYGYTF
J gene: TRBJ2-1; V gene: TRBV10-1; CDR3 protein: CASSATWGSSGNLGSYNEQFF
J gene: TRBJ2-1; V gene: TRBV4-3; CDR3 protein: CASSQDSGSYNEQFF
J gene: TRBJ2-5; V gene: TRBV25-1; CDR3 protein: CASSLGTGIPETQYF
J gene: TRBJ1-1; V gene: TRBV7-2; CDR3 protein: CASSPARGTEAFF
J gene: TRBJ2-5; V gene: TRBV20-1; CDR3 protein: CSANNLAQETQYF
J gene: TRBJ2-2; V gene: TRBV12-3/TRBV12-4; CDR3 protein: CASMGLAVHTGELFF
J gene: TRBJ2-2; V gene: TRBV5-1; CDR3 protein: CASSGGTAPGTGELFF
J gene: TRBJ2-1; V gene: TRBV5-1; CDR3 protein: CASFSGSVDEQFF
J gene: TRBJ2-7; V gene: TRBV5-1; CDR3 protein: CASSLARPAAYEQYF
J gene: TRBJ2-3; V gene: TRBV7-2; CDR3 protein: CASSSTGGVTDTQYF
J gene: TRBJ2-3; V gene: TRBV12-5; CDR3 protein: CASGLGPQPGDTQYF
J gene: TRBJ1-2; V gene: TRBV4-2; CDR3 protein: CASSQEGREANYGYTF
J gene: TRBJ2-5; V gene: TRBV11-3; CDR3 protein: CASSLGSGGAETQYF
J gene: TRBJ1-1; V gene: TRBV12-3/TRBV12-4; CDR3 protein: CASSVGSLGIEAFF
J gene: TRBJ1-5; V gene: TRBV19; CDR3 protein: CASSVSGTGLNQPQHF
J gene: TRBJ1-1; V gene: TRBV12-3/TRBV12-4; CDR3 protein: CASSLVAGQLNTEAFF
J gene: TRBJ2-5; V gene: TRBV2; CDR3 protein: CASKLERDSAQETQYF
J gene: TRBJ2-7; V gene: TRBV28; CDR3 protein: CASSQETGFYEQYF
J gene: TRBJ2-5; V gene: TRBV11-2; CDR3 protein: CASTQEETQYF
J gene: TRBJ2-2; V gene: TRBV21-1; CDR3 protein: CASSTLGGRVGELFF
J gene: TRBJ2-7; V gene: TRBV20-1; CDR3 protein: CSAPSPGQGSYEQYF
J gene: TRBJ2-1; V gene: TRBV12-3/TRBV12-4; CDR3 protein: CASSFFRGSDEQFF
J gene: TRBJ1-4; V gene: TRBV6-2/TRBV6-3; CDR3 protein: CASSYPRGRNEKLFF
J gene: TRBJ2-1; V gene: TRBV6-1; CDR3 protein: CASRADWGLNEQFF
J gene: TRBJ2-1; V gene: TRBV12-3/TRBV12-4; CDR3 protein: CASSLSGRDRPEQFF
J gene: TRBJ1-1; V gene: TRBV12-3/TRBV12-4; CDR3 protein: CASTKDRGYTEAFF
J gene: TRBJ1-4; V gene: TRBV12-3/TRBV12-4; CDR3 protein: CASSAGQGFNEKLFF
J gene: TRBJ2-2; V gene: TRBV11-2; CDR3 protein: CASSPRTSGKTGELFF
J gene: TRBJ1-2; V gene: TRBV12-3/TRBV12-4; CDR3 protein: CASSVPRGRSYGYTF